The TCR beta chain under discussion was sequenced for a study of naive and memory T cell subsets. Notes on the study in general: Especially in CD8 cells, naive repertoires contained a few larger clonotypes, possibly CD45RA-re-expressing memory cells. From naive to CM, EM and EMRA, diversity decreased and Gini increased.

After CD4 positive bead selection, the CD4-negative fraction gave CD8 T cells. A note on this clonotype: The target antigen is unknown.

An equimolar mix of two oligonucleotides served as the beta constant-region primer for TRBC1 and TRBC2. Four rounds of PCR amplified the ligated cDNA using nested alpha and beta constant-region primers plus SP2. TCRdb called the UMI-ligation and nested PCR reads again in MiXCR, with one record for every CDR3 protein. The sample contains roughly 97,000 distinct CDR3 sequences, 14% of which appear only once. Trimming stripped 2 bases from V and 4 bases from J, with 0 bases between. CDR1 is SNHLY and CDR2 is FYNNEI in the germline V gene. The CDR3 spans 11 residues. This TCR derives from a human donor in good health. This chain links TRBV2 with TRBJ2-1; D not certain. Sequenced input: naive CD8+ T cells from blood. The CDR3 region is CASSEYNEQFF. The CDR3 bases are TGTGCCAGCAGTGAATACAATGAGCAGTTCTTC.